The following is a T cell receptor beta chain sequence with its context. This clone was counted a few times. The antigen this receptor binds is unknown. Base quality data are lacking; no much larger clone is found one base away. The sample originates from a study of blood T cell repertoires in COVID-19 (dated by TCRdb to between 2020 and 2021). Context from the whole study: Collaborator samples came from the United States, Italy and Spain and covered acute and convalescent phases of COVID-19. A de-identified subject ID, COVID-19 status, age in years and sex were almost always included in the sample metadata. Deeply sampled blood TCRbeta repertoires from subjects exposed to, actively infected with, or recovered from COVID-19 were included in the dataset. The samples were drawn from two sources: the first 160 participants of the ongoing ImmuneRACE study, and 1,254 subjects contributed by 6 global collaborators. The prospective study material was composed of cDNA or gDNA derived from T cells, B-cell-depleted T cells, or PBMCs. A freely available public database, intended as a resource for researchers studying the immune response to SARS-CoV-2, is where the repertoires were released. Where HLA class I and class II types were available, the types were taken from metadata supplied by the sample provider, not from assay-based typing. Results the study describes overall, beyond this receptor: Clinical and demographic metadata were provided uncurated, with the amount varying by source and participant.

The immunoSEQ Assay, a bias-controlled multiplex PCR, was used to amplify TCRbeta CDR3 regions from genomic DNA. Concerning the study's data processing: The number of nucleated cells in each sample was estimated from the amplification of reference gene primers within the assay. To quantify the absolute abundance of each unique TCRbeta CDR3 rearrangement, sequence reads were collapsed and filtered. For each sample, productive Simpson clonality was calculated by taking the square root of Simpson's diversity index across productive rearrangements. This immuneACCESS table, as held by TCRdb, lists in-frame sequences with V and J called but not all clones. Of the missing ones, under half trace to an unresolved V gene in checked studies; the others have no known cause. That table gives V, J and clone size, and the DNA gave D and trimming. This sample has around 100,000 clones in its table, and 65% to 90% of those were observed once. The top ten hold about 5% of the sample.

Each collaborating institution followed its own protocols to collect whole blood in K2EDTA tubes. For TCRbeta analysis, collaborators shipped samples in one of three forms: frozen whole blood, isolated PBMCs, or DNA extracted from either of those sample types. The CDR3 holds 17 amino acids from the cysteine to the phenylalanine. CDR3 DNA is the only sequence kept; it has 51 bases, read in frame from the first base. Taken from the germline V gene, the CDR1 and CDR2 loops are MGHRA and YSYEKL. V loses 3 bases of germline sequence and J loses 2 bases, and the interval between the two ends is 19 bases. The sequenced sample consisted of peripheral blood. The rearranged chain carries TRBV4-1 and TRBJ1-2; TRBD1 might be the D gene, on 6 matching bases. The clonotype comes from a man in his 60s with acute or convalescent COVID-19. Read as DNA, the sequence is TGCGCCAGCAGCCAGGGTCATAGGACAGATTTAAACTATGGCTACACCTTC. It codes for CASSQGHRTDLNYGYTF.